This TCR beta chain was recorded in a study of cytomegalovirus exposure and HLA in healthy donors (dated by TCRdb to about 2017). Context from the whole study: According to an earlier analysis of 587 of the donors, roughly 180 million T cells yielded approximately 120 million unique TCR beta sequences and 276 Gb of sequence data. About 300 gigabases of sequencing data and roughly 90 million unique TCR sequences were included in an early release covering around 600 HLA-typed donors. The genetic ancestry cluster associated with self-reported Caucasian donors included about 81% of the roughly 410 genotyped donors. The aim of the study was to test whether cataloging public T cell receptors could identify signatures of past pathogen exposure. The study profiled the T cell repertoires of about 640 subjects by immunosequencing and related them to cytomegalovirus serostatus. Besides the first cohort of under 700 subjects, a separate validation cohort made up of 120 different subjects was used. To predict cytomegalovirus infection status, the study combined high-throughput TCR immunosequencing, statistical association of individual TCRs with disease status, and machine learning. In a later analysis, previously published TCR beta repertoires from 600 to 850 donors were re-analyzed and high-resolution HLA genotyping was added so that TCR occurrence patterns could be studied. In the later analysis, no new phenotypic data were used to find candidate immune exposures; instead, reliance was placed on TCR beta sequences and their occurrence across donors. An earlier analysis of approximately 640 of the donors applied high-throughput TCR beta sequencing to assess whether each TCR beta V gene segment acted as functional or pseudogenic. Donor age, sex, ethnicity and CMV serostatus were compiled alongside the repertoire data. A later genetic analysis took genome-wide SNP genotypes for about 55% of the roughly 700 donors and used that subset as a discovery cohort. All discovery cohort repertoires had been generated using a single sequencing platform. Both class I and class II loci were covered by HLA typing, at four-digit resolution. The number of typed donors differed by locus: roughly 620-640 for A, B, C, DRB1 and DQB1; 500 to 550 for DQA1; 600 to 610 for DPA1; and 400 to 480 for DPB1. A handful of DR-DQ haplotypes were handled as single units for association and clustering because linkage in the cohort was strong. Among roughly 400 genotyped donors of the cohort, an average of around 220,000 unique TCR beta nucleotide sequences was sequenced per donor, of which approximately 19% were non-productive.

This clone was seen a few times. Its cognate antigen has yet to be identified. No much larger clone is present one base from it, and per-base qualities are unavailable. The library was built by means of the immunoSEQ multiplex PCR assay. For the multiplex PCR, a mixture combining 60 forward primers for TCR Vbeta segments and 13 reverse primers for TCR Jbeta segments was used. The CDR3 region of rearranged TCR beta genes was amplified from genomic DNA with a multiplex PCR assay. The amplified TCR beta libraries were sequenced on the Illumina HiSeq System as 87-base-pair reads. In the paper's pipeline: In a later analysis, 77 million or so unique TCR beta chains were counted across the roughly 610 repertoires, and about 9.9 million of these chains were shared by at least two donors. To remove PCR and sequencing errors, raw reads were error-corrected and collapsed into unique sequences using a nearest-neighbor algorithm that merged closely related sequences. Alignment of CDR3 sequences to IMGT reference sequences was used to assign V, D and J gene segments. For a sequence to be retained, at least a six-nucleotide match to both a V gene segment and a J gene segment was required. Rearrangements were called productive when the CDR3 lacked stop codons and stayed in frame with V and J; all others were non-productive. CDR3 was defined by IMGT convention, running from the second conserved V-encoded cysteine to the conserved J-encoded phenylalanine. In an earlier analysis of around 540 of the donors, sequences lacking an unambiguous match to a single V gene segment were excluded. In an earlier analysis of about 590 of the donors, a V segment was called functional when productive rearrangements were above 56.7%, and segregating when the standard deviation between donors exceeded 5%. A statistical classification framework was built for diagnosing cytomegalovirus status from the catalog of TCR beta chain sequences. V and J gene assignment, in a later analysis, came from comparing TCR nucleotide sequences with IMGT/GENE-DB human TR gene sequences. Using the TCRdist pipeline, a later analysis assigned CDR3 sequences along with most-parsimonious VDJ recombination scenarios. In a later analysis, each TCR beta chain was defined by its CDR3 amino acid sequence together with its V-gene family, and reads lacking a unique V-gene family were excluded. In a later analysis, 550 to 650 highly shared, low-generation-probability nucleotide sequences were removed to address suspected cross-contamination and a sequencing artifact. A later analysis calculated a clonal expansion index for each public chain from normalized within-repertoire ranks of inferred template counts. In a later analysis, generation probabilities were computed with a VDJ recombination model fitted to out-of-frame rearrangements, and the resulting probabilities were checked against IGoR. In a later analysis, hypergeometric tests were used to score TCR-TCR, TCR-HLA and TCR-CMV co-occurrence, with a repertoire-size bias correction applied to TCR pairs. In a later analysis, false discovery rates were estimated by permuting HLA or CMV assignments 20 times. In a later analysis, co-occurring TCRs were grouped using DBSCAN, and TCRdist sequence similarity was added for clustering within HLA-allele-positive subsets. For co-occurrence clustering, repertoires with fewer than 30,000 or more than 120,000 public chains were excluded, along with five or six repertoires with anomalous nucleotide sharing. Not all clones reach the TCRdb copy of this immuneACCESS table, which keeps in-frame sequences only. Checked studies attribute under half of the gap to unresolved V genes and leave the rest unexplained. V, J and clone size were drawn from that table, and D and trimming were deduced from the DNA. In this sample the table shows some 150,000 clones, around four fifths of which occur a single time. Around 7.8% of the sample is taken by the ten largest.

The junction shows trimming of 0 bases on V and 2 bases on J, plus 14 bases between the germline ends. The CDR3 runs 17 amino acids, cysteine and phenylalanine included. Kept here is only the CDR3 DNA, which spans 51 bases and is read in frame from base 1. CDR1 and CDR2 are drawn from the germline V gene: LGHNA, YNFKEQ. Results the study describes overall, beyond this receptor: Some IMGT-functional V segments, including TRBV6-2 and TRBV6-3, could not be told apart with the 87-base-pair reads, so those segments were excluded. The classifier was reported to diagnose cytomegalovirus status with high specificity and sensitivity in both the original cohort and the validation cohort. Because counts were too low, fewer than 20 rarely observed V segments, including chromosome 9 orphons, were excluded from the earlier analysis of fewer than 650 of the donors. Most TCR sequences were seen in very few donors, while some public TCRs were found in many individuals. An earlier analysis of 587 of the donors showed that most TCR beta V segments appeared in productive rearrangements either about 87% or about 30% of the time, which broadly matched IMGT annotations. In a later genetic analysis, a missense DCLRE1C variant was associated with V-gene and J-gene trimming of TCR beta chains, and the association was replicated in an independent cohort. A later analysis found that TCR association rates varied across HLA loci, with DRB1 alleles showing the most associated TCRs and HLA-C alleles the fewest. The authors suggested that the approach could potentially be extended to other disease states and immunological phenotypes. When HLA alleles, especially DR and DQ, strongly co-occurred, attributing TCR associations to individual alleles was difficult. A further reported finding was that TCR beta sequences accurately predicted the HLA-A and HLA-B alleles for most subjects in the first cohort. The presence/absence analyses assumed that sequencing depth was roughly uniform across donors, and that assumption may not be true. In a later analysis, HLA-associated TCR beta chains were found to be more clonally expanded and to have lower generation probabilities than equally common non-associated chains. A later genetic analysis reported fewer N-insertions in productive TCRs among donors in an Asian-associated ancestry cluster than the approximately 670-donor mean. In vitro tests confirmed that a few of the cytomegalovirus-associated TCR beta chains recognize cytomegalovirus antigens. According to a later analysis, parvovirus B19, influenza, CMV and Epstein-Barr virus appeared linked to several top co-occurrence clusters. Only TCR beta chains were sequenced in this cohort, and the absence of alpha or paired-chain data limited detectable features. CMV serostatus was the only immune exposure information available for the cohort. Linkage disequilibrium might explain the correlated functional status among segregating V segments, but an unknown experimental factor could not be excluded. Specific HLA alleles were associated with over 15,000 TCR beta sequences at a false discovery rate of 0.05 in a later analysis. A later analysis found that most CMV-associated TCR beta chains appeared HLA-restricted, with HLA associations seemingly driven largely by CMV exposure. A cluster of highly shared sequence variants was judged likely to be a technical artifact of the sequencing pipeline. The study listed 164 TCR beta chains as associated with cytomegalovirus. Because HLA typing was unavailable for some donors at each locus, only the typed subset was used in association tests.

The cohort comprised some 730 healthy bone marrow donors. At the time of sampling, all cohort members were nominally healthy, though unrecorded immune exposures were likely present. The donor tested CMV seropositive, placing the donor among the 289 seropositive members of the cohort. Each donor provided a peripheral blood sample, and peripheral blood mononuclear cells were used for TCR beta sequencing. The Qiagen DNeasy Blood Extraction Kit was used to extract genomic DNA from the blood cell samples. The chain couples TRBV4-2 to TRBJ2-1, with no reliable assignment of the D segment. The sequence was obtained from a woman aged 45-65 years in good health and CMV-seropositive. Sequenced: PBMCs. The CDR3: CASSQEPAQVTYNEQFF. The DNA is TGTGCCAGCAGCCAAGAGCCTGCGCAGGTTACCTACAATGAGCAGTTCTTC.